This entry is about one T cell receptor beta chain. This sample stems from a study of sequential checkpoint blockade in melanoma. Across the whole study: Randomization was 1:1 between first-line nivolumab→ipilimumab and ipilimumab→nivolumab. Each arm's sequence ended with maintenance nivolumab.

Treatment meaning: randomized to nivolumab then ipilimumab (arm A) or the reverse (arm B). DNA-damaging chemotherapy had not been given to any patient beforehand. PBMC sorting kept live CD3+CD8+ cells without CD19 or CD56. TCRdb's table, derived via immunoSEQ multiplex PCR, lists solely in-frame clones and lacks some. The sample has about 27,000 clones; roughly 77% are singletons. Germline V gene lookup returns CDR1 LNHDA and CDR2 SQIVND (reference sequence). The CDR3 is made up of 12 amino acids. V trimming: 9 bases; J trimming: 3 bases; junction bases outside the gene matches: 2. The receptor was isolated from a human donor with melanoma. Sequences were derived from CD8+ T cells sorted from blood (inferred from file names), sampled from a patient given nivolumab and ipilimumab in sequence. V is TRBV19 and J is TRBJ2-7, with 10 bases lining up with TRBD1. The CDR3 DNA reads TGTGCCAGCGGGACAGGGGTCTACGAGCAGTACTTC. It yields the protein CASGTGVYEQYF.